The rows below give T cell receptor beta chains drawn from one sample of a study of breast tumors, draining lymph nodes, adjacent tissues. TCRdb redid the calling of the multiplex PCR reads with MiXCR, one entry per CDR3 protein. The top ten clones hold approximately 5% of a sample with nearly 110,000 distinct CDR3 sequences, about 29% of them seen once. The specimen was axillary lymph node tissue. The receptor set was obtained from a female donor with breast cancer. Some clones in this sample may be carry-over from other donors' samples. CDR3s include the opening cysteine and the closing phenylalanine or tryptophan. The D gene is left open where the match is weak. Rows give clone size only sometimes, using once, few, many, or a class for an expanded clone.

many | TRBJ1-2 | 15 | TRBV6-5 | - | CASSHSGGSHYGYTF | TGTGCCAGCAGTCACTCTGGAGGAAGTCACTATGGCTACACCTTC
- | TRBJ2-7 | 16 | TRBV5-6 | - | CASSWGKASPFHEQYF | TGTGCCAGCAGCTGGGGCAAGGCGTCCCCTTTTCACGAGCAGTACTTC
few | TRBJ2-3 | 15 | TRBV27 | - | CASSLGTGETDTQYF | TGTGCCAGCAGTTTAGGGACGGGTGAAACAGATACGCAGTATTTT
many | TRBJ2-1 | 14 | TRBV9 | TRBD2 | CASDSGGLASEQFF | TGTGCCAGTGACTCAGGAGGACTAGCTAGTGAGCAGTTCTTC
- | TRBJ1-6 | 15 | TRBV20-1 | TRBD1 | CSAREATGVRAPLHF | TGCAGTGCTAGAGAGGCGACAGGGGTAAGGGCACCCCTCCACTTT
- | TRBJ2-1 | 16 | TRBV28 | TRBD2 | CASSPNQGGWFNEQFF | TGTGCCAGCAGCCCCAATCAGGGAGGGTGGTTTAATGAGCAGTTCTTC
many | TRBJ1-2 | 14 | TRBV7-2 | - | CASSPGRGAGGYTF | TGTGCCAGCAGCCCCGGGCGCGGCGCCGGTGGCTACACCTTC
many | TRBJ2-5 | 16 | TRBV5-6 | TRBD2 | CASSLRTSGRYETQYF | TGTGCCAGCAGCCTTCGGACTAGCGGGAGATACGAGACCCAGTACTTC
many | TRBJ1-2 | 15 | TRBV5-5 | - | CASSLKGQGGYGYTF | TGTGCCAGCAGCTTGAAAGGCCAGGGAGGGTATGGCTACACCTTC
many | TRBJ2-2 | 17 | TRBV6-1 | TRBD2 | CASSLLSSGSASGELFF | TGTGCCAGCAGCCTACTTTCTAGCGGGAGTGCGTCCGGGGAGCTGTTTTTT
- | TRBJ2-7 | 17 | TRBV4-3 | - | CASSQDLTGLAYYEQYF | TGCGCCAGCAGCCAGGATTTGACGGGACTTGCCTACTACGAGCAGTACTTC
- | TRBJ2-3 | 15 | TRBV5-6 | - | CASSLVGTSTDTQYF | TGTGCCAGCAGCTTGGTGGGGACATCGACCGATACGCAGTATTTT
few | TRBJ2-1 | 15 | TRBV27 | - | CASTLNGDSYNEQFF | TGTGCCAGCACCCTAAATGGAGACTCCTACAATGAGCAGTTCTTC
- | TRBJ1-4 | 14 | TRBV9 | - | CASSVVGVKEKLFF | TGTGCCAGCAGCGTAGTGGGGGTGAAGGAAAAACTGTTTTTT
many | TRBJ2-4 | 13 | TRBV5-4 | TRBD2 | CASSFPGGNIQYF | TGTGCCAGCAGCTTTCCGGGAGGAAACATTCAGTACTTC
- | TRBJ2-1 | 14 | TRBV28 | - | CASVRGSSYNEQFF | TGTGCCAGCGTCCGAGGTAGCTCCTACAATGAGCAGTTCTTC
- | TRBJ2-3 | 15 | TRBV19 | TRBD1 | CASILTGGNTDTQYF | TGTGCCAGTATTCTGACAGGGGGGAACACAGATACGCAGTATTTT
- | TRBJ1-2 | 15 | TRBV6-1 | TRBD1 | CATALTGTGNYGYTF | TGTGCCACGGCCCTGACAGGGACGGGTAACTATGGCTACACCTTC
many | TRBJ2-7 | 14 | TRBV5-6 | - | CASSLGVWGYEQYF | TGTGCCAGCAGCTTGGGCGTGTGGGGGTACGAGCAGTACTTC
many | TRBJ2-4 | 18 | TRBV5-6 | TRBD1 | CASSFVTTGVGTKNIQYF | TGTGCCAGCAGTTTTGTCACCACAGGGGTAGGGACCAAAAACATTCAGTACTTC
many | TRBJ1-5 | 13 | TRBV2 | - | CASSDNDYQPQHF | TGTGCCAGCAGTGATAATGACTATCAGCCCCAGCATTTT
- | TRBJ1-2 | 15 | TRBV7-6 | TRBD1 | CASSVKTGSPSGYTF | TGTGCCAGCAGCGTTAAGACAGGGTCGCCGTCTGGCTACACCTTC
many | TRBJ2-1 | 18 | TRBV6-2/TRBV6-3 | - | CASSPGLRLGRSYNEQFF | TGTGCCAGCAGCCCGGGACTGCGGCTGGGGCGCTCTTACAATGAGCAGTTCTTC
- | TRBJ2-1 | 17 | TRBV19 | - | CASSIRGWGRTYNEQSF | TGTGCCAGTAGTATTAGGGGCTGGGGTAGGACATACAATGAGCAGTCCTTC
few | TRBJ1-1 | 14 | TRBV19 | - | CASSIAIWGTEAFF | TGTGCCAGTAGTATAGCAATATGGGGCACTGAAGCTTTCTTT
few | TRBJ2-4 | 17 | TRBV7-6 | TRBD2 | CASTQGPRTRFKNIQYF | TGTGCCAGCACCCAAGGGCCCCGGACTAGGTTCAAAAACATTCAGTACTTC
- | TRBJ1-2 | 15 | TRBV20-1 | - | CSARPSGEDVAGYTF | TGCAGTGCTAGGCCCTCCGGAGAGGACGTCGCTGGCTACACCTTC
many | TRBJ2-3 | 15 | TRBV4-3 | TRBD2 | CASSQTSASTDTQYF | TGCGCCAGCAGCCAAACTAGCGCTAGCACAGATACGCAGTATTTT
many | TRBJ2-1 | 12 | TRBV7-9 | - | CASSQIDNEQFF | TGTGCCAGCAGCCAGATAGACAATGAGCAGTTCTTC
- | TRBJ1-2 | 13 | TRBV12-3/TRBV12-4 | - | CASSLATRYGYTF | TGTGCCAGCAGTTTAGCGACGCGCTATGGCTACACCTTC
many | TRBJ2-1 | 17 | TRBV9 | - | CASSVSTGLRTYNEQFF | TGTGCCAGCAGCGTATCCACAGGGTTAAGGACCTACAATGAGCAGTTCTTC
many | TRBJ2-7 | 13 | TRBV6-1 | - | CASKHSVDYEQYF | TGTGCCAGCAAGCACAGCGTTGACTACGAGCAGTACTTC
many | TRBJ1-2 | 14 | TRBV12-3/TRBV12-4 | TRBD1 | CASSLPGQVYGYTF | TGTGCCAGCAGTTTGCCAGGACAGGTCTATGGCTACACCTTC
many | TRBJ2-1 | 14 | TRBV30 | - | CAWTLSGPYNEQFF | TGTGCCTGGACTCTTAGTGGCCCCTACAATGAGCAGTTCTTC
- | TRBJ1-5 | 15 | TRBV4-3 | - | CASSAGQSRNQPQHF | TGCGCCAGCAGCGCAGGACAGTCTCGGAATCAGCCCCAGCATTTT
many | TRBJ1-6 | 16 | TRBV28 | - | CASSSTQGPYNSPLHF | TGTGCCAGCAGTTCTACTCAGGGGCCCTATAATTCACCCCTCCACTTT
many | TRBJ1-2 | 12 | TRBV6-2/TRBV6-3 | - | CASSWTNYGYTF | TGTGCCAGCAGTTGGACAAACTATGGCTACACCTTC
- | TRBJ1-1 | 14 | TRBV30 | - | CAWSPRTPHTEAFF | TGTGCCTGGAGTCCAAGAACACCTCACACTGAAGCTTTCTTT
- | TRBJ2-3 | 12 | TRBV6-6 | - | CASSYTRLEQYF | TGTGCCAGCAGTTACACCCGGTTGGAGCAGTATTTT
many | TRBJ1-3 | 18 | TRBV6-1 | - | CASTPKEGSQETPNTIYF | TGTGCCAGCACCCCAAAGGAGGGAAGTCAAGAAACCCCAAACACCATATATTTT